Listed below are T cell receptor beta chains from one sample, sequenced in a study of cytomegalovirus exposure and HLA in healthy donors. Clones were sequenced by immunoSEQ multiplex PCR, and TCRdb holds only the in-frame ones, with some missing. Of fewer than 110,000 clones in the sample, 60% to 85% were seen once. Sequences were obtained from PBMCs. These receptors came from a man between 45 and 60 years old in good health and CMV-seropositive. Both conserved end residues are part of each CDR3. The D gene is left open where the match is weak. Not all rows give a size; the values are once, few, many and, for expanded clones, a class.

NA,TRBJ2-7,TRBV28,TRBD2,CASGTSGLYEQYF,TGTGCCAGCGGGACTAGCGGCCTCTACGAGCAGTACTTC
NA,TRBJ1-4,TRBV30,TRBD1,CAWRRQGGPEKLFF,TGTGCCTGGAGGAGACAGGGGGGTCCTGAAAAACTGTTTTTT
NA,TRBJ2-3,TRBV15,TRBD2,CATSGGGSTDTQYF,TGTGCCACCAGCGGCGGGGGAAGCACAGATACGCAGTATTTT
NA,TRBJ2-7,TRBV13,TRBD2,CASSSLAGASGRYEQYF,TGTGCCAGCAGCTCCCTCGCCGGCGCTAGCGGGCGCTACGAGCAGTACTTC
NA,TRBJ2-1,TRBV5-1,NA,CASSLAFSGSSYNEQFF,TGCGCCAGCAGCTTGGCCTTTAGCGGTAGCTCCTACAATGAGCAGTTCTTC
NA,TRBJ2-5,TRBV5-5,NA,CASSFQGLGETQYF,TGTGCCAGCAGCTTTCAGGGATTGGGAGAGACCCAGTACTTC
NA,TRBJ1-1,TRBV27,TRBD1,CASSLPGTGDEAFF,TGTGCCAGCAGTTTACCCGGGACAGGGGATGAAGCTTTCTTT
NA,TRBJ1-2,TRBV9,TRBD1,CASSTGTGGYTF,TGTGCCAGCAGCACTGGGACAGGGGGCTACACCTTC
NA,TRBJ2-2,TRBV5-8,NA,CASSLTRGRELFF,TGTGCCAGCAGCTTGACCAGGGGAAGGGAGCTGTTTTTT
NA,TRBJ2-3,TRBV28,TRBD2,CASSILPSGSTDTQYF,TGTGCCAGCAGTATCCTACCTAGCGGAAGCACAGATACGCAGTATTTT
NA,TRBJ2-2,TRBV28,TRBD2,CASVAGGPTGTGELFF,TGTGCCAGCGTTGCGGGAGGGCCAACGGGAACCGGGGAGCTGTTTTTT
few,TRBJ1-5,TRBV9,NA,CASSVGGRGDQPQHF,TGTGCCAGCAGCGTAGGGGGGCGCGGAGATCAGCCCCAGCATTTT
NA,TRBJ2-2,TRBV4-3,NA,CASSRRTTGELFF,TGCGCCAGCAGCCGAAGGACAACCGGGGAGCTGTTTTTT
few,TRBJ1-1,TRBV7-3,NA,CASSLSGAGLTEAFF,TGTGCCAGCAGCTTAAGTGGGGCAGGGCTGACTGAAGCTTTCTTT
NA,TRBJ2-2,TRBV5-1,TRBD2,CASRYLGRTRTGELFF,TGCGCCAGCAGGTACCTCGGGAGGACTAGAACCGGGGAGCTGTTTTTT
NA,TRBJ2-3,TRBV2,TRBD2,CASRVAGTRADTQYF,TGTGCCAGCAGGGTAGCCGGGACTAGGGCAGATACGCAGTATTTT
NA,TRBJ1-1,TRBV29-1,NA,CSAAGGRNTEAFF,TGCAGCGCCGCTGGGGGCCGGAACACTGAAGCTTTCTTT
NA,TRBJ2-7,TRBV4-1,TRBD1,CASSQHTGVSYEQYF,TGCGCCAGCAGCCAACATACAGGGGTCTCCTACGAGCAGTACTTC
few,TRBJ2-3,TRBV6-1,TRBD2,CASSDERELLDTQYF,TGTGCCAGCAGTGATGAGCGGGAGTTGCTAGATACGCAGTATTTT
NA,TRBJ2-7,TRBV9,TRBD2,CASSALGVAGSYEQYF,TGTGCCAGCAGCGCCCTAGGGGTAGCGGGCTCCTACGAGCAGTACTTC
NA,TRBJ1-1,TRBV28,NA,CASTSGFSGLTMNTEAFF,TGTGCCAGCACCTCTGGGTTTTCGGGACTGACCATGAACACTGAAGCTTTCTTT
NA,TRBJ2-3,TRBV6-5,NA,CASSYSRNTDTQYF,TGTGCCAGCAGTTACTCCCGTAACACAGATACGCAGTATTTT
NA,TRBJ1-5,TRBV30,NA,CAWSQGLGDQPQHF,TGTGCCTGGAGTCAGGGGTTAGGTGATCAGCCCCAGCATTTT
NA,TRBJ2-1,TRBV27,TRBD2,CASRRLAANNEQFF,TGTGCCAGCAGACGACTAGCGGCGAACAATGAGCAGTTCTTC
NA,TRBJ2-7,TRBV19,TRBD1,CASSIKRGRFEQYF,TGTGCCAGTAGTATTAAGAGGGGGCGCTTCGAGCAGTACTTC
NA,TRBJ2-2,TRBV9,NA,CASSTALGNTGELFF,TGTGCCAGCAGCACAGCATTGGGTAACACCGGGGAGCTGTTTTTT
NA,TRBJ2-7,TRBV18,NA,CASSPQRDEQYF,TGTGCCAGCTCACCACAGCGGGACGAGCAGTACTTC
NA,TRBJ1-1,TRBV10-3,NA,CAISESLGRSAGNTEAFF,TGTGCCATCAGTGAGTCTTTAGGACGCTCCGCGGGTAACACTGAAGCTTTCTTT
NA,TRBJ2-2,TRBV29-1,NA,CSLREATGELFF,TGCAGCCTACGGGAAGCCACCGGGGAGCTGTTTTTT